The 9 T cell receptor beta chains below come from one sample, sequenced in a study of cytomegalovirus exposure and HLA in healthy donors. PCR amplification relied on 60 Vbeta primers (plus 13 Jbeta primers). Using immunoSEQ multiplex PCR, the repertoire was profiled, and TCRdb retains in-frame clones only, with some absent. Seen here are roughly 110,000 clones, around 84% observed once, and the top ten hold roughly a fifth. The specimen sequenced was PBMCs. The receptors stem from a man aged 30 to 39 in good health and CMV-seropositive.

The gene calls are TRBV7-9 and TRBJ1-2; D remains unclear. Trimming cost V 5 bases and J 4 bases, with 14 bases left between them. The CDR3 consists of 14 residues. Germline loops: CDR1 SEHNR, CDR2 FQNEAQ (reference sequence). The CDR3 loop is CASSTPVSGYGYTF. The CDR3 nucleotides are TGTGCCAGCAGCACCCCCGTTTCAGGCTATGGCTACACCTTC. The variable domain in full, completed from reference TRBV7-9 and TRBJ1-2, reads DTGVSQNPRHKITKRGQNVTFRCDPISEHNRLYWYRQTLGQGPEFLTYFQNEAQLEKSRLLSDRFSAERPKGSFSTLEIQRTEQGDSAMYLCASSTPVSGYGYTFGSGTRLTVV.

The rearrangement joins TRBV6-5 to TRBJ1-2; tentatively, D is TRBD1 (6 bases). This CDR3 comprises 15 residues. Germline loops: CDR1 MNHEY, CDR2 SVGAGI. V lost 6 bases to trimming and J lost 5 bases, with 19 bases between them. This chain's CDR3 is CASRRQGTPPYGYTF. CDR3 bases: TGTGCCAGCAGGAGGCAAGGGACACCCCCTTATGGCTACACCTTC.

The gene calls are TRBV5-1 and TRBJ1-1; TRBD1 agrees at 10 bases. This CDR3 is 15 amino acids long. After removal of 4 bases from V and 4 bases from J, the junction contained 7 bases not matched to a gene. Germline-derived CDR1 and CDR2 are SGHRS and YFSETQ. The CDR3 bases are TGCGCCAGCAGCGGGGACAGGGGAGGAGGCACTGAAGCTTTCTTT. Encoded protein: CASSGDRGGGTEAFF.

The chain is built from TRBV5-1 and TRBJ2-2, with 9 nucleotides matching TRBD1. The V and J ends lost 5 bases and 5 bases, in that order; junction bases with no gene match: 13. The germline V gene encodes CDR1 SGHRS and CDR2 YFSETQ. The CDR3 sequence is 17 residues long. The CDR3 sequence: CASSSTTTGGWTGELFF. DNA of the CDR3: TGCGCCAGCAGTTCTACCACGACAGGGGGATGGACCGGGGAGCTGTTTTTT.

This clone was seen a handful of times. The chain joins TRBV6-1 to TRBJ2-2, with 8 positions matching TRBD1. Germline V gene data show CDR1 as MNHNS and CDR2 as SASEGT. The CDR3 runs to 16 residues. The trim removed 4 bases at V and 10 bases at J, leaving 14 bases unmatched. CDR3 nucleotides: TGTGCCAGCAGTGGGTGGCCAGGGGGCGGCTTGGAGGAGCTGTTTTTT. It encodes CASSGWPGGGLEELFF.

This clone has just one count. This chain links TRBV29-1 with TRBJ2-7, with 9 bases aligning to TRBD1. Germline CDR1 SQVTM, CDR2 ANQGSEA. The CDR3 is 13 amino acids. J gave up 7 bases and V 5 bases, and 9 bases lay outside the gene matches. For the CDR3, the DNA is TGCAGCGTTCGGACAGGGGCCTCGGGGGAGCAGTACTTC. Residues: CSVRTGASGEQYF.

This clone appeared a few times. V is TRBV6-6 and J is TRBJ1-5; D unclear. The CDR3 covers 15 residues. Per germline, CDR1 MNHNY and CDR2 SVGAGI (reference sequence). V gave up 5 bases and J gave up 4 bases, with 15 bases separating them. CDR3: CASSPRQEPNQPQHF. The CDR3 nucleotides read TGTGCCAGCAGTCCTCGACAAGAGCCGAATCAGCCCCAGCATTTT.

CDR3 nucleotide sequence: TGTGCCAGCTCTCCCGGGTCCACTAATGAAAAACTGTTTTTT. Amino acid sequence: CASSPGSTNEKLFF. The J gene is TRBJ1-4, the V gene TRBV18; the D is unclear. The CDR3 totals 14 residues. The V and J ends lost 6 bases and 2 bases respectively, with 10 bases between them. CDR1 is KGHSH and CDR2 is LQKENI in the germline V gene. Full variable domain (remainder filled in from reference TRBV18 and TRBJ1-4): NAGVMQNPRHLVRRRGQEARLRCSPMKGHSHVYWYRQLPEEGLKFMVYLQKENIIDESGMPKERFSAEFPKEGPSILRIQQVVRGDSAAYFCASSPGSTNEKLFFGSGTQLSVL.

The chain couples TRBV5-1 to TRBJ2-5; 7 bases map to TRBD2. Germline V gene sequence: CDR1 SGHRS, CDR2 YFSETQ. V trimming: 5 bases; J trimming: 5 bases; junction bases outside the gene matches: 21. The CDR3 totals 18 residues. Written as DNA, the CDR3 is TGCGCCAGCAGAGGAACAGCGGGGTCGAGCACGTCGCTGGAGACCCAGTACTTC. Its protein product is CASRGTAGSSTSLETQYF.